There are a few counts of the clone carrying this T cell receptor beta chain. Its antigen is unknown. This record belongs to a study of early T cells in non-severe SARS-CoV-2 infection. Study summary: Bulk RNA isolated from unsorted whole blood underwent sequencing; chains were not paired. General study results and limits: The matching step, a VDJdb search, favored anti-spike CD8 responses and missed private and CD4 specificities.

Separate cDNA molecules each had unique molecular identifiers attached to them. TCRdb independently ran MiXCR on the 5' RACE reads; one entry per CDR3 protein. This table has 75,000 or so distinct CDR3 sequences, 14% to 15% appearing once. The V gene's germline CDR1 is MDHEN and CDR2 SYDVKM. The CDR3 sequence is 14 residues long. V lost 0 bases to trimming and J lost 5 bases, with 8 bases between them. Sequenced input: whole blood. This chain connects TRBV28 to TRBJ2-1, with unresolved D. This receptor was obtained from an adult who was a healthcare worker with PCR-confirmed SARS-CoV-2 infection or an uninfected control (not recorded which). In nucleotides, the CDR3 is TGTGCCAGCAGTTTATGGCAGGATAACAATGAGCAGTTCTTC. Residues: CASSLWQDNNEQFF.